These 10 T cell receptor beta chains were all obtained from the same sample, sequenced in a study of breast tumors, draining lymph nodes, adjacent tissues. The lymph nodes were axillary draining lymph nodes from breast cancer patients. Each CDR3 protein gets one entry after TCRdb re-called the multiplex PCR reads with MiXCR. The sample includes about 180,000 distinct CDR3 sequences, roughly a third of them seen just once. Sequencing was done on a sample of axillary lymph node tissue. Receptors were obtained from a female donor with breast cancer. Some clones in this sample may be carry-over from other donors' samples.

A remark on this clonotype: A much larger clonotype is one base distant, so this may be a read error. The chain uses TRBV14 and TRBJ2-1; 8 bases are a match to TRBD2. Per the germline V gene, CDR1 is SGHDN and CDR2 is FVKESK. The CDR3 has 17 residues. Here the CDR3 DNA reads TGTGCCAGCAGCCAAGATGAGCGGGAGACACTCTACACTGAGCAGTTCTTC. This gives the protein CASSQDERETLYTEQFF.

This clonotype was found many times. The chain carries TRBV10-3 and TRBJ2-1, with 13 bases matching TRBD2. CDR1 is ENHRY, CDR2 SYGVKD, per germline. After removal of 4 bases from V and 0 bases from J, the junction contained 6 bases not matched to a gene. This CDR3 contains 18 residues. The CDR3 coding sequence is TGTGCCATCAGTGTACGACTAGCGGGGGGAAACTCCTACAATGAGCAGTTCTTC. As protein: CAISVRLAGGNSYNEQFF.

With respect to this clonotype: A much bigger clone sits one base away, suggesting this may be a read error. The rearrangement links TRBV20-1 to TRBJ2-1; 11 nucleotides line up with TRBD2. Germline CDR1 and CDR2: DFQATT and SNEGSKA (reference sequence). This CDR3 is built from 15 residues. V gave up 1 base and J gave up 6 bases; unmatched junction bases: 5. This chain's CDR3 is CSARGTSGSSNEQFF. CDR3 sequence (DNA): TGCAGTGCTAGAGGTACTAGCGGGAGTTCCAATGAGCAGTTCTTC.

In this sample, this clonotype turned up a few times. V usage is TRBV6-5 and J usage is TRBJ2-3; TRBD1 or TRBD2 may be the D gene (6 bases each). The germline CDR1 and CDR2 sequences are MNHEY and SVGAGI. The CDR3 contains 13 residues. The V end lost 9 bases, the J end lost 3 bases, and 13 bases lay between the germline ends. CDR3 protein: CASSRGLTDTQYF. The CDR3 DNA is TGTGCCAGTAGCCGGGGGCTTACAGATACGCAGTATTTT.

This chain connects TRBV9 to TRBJ2-5, with a tentative D call TRBD1 (6 bases). The V gene's germline CDR1 is SGDLS and CDR2 YYNGEE. Trimming removed 4 bases from V and 5 bases from J, with 15 bases in between. CDR3 length: 14 amino acids. This CDR3 reads CASSPRLGAETQYF. The DNA of the CDR3 is TGTGCCAGCAGCCCACGACTGGGGGCCGAGACCCAGTACTTC. The entire variable domain, with the rest obtained from reference TRBV9 and TRBJ2-5, is as follows: DSGVTQTPKHLITATGQRVTLRCSPRSGDLSVYWYQQSLDQGLQFLIQYYNGEERAKGNILERFSAQQFPDLHSELNLSSLELGDSALYFCASSPRLGAETQYFGPGTRLLVL.

CDR3 protein: CASSPRDRGGSYNEQFF. CDR3 bases: TGTGCCAGCAGCCCAAGGGACAGGGGGGGGTCCTACAATGAGCAGTTCTTC. The chain is built from TRBV11-2 and TRBJ2-1; 11 bases map to TRBD1. Unmatched junction bases numbered 7, after V lost 5 bases and J lost 1 base. This CDR3 comprises 17 residues. The germline gives CDR1 SGHAT, CDR2 FQNNGV.

There are many counts of this clonotype. A single base separates this from a much larger clone, so it may be a read error. The chain joins TRBV9 to TRBJ1-6; TRBD1 aligns across 9 bases. Germline values: CDR1 SGDLS, CDR2 YYNGEE. The CDR3 is 15 residues long. The CDR3 coding sequence is TGTGCCAGCAGCGTAGAGGGACAGGGAGAATCACCCCCCCACTTT. This translates into CASSVEGQGESPPHF. The entire variable domain, with the rest obtained from reference TRBV9 and TRBJ1-6, is as follows: DSGVTQTPKHLITATGQRVTLRCSPRSGDLSVYWYQQSLDQGLQFLIQYYNGEERAKGNILERFSAQQFPDLHSELNLSSLELGDSALYFCASSVEGQGESPPHFGNGTRLTVT.

Ten or more counts support this clonotype. This may be a read error: a much more frequent sequence differs by one nucleotide. V gene TRBV6-6 combines with J gene TRBJ1-2; 9 bases are a match to TRBD1. V was pared by 7 bases and J by 5 bases, with 11 bases of the junction left unmatched. Germline CDR1 and CDR2: MNHNY and SVGAGI (reference sequence). The CDR3 covers 15 residues. This CDR3 is CASTHIGQGMYGYTF. CDR3 nucleotides: TGTGCCAGCACCCACATTGGACAGGGGATGTATGGCTACACCTTC.

This clonotype was recorded many times. The chain uses TRBV2 and TRBJ2-7, with 9 positions matching TRBD1. Germline V gene lookup returns CDR1 SNHLY and CDR2 FYNNEI. This CDR3 contains 14 residues. With 6 bases clipped from V and 5 bases from J, the junction kept 8 bases outside the gene matches. DNA of the CDR3: TGTGCCAGCAGATCGGGACAGGGTTTCAACGAGCAGTACTTC. As protein: CASRSGQGFNEQYF.

This clonotype was detected ten times or more. CDR3 bases: TGTGCCATCAGCACGACAGGAGACGAGCAGTACTTC. Translation gives CAISTTGDEQYF. The rearrangement joins TRBV10-3 to TRBJ2-7; D is perhaps TRBD1 (6 bases). Trimming stripped 6 bases from V and 5 bases from J, with 11 bases between. Germline-derived CDR1 and CDR2 are ENHRY and SYGVKD. There are 12 residues in the CDR3.